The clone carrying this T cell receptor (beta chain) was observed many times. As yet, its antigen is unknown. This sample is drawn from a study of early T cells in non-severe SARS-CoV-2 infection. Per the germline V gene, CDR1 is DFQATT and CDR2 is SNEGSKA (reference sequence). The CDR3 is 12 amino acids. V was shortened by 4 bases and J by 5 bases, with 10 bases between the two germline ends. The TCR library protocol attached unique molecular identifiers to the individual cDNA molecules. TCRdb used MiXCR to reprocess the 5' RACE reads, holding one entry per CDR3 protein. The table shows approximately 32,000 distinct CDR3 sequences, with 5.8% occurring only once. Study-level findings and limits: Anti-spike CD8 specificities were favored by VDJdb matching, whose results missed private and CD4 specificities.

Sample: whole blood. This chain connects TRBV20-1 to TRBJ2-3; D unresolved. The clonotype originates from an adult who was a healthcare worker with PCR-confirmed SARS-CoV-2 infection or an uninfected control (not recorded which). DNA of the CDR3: TGCAGTGCTAAGGTCCCACAAGATACGCAGTATTTT. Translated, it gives CSAKVPQDTQYF.